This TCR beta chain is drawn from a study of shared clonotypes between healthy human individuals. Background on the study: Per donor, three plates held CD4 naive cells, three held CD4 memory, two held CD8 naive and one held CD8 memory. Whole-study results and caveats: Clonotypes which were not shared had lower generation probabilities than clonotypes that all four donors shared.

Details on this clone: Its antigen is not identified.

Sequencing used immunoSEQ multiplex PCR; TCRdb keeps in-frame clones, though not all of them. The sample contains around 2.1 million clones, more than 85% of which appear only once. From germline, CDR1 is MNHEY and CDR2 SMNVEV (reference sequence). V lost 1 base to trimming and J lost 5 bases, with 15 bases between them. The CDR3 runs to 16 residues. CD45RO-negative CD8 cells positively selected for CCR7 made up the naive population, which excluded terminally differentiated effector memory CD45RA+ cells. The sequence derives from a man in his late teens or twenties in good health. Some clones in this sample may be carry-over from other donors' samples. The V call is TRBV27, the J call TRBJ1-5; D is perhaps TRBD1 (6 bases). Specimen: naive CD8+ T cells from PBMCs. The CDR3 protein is CASSLLAGARYQPQHF. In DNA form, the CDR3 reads TGTGCCAGCAGTTTATTGGCAGGGGCTAGGTATCAGCCCCAGCATTTT.